The source of this T cell receptor (beta chain) is a study of T cells after yellow fever vaccination. Study-wide results and limits: A large majority of primary-vaccination clones showed up again after the booster (96% CD4, 75% to 90% CD8). A weaker but faster secondary response was observed, peaking on day 5 versus 15.

This clonotype was seen ten or more times. Its specificity is not known. Germline V gene data show CDR1 as DFQATT and CDR2 as SNEGSKA (reference sequence). With 5 bases clipped from V and 0 bases from J, the junction kept 8 bases outside the gene matches. This CDR3 contains 15 residues. TCRdb re-derived calls from the 5' RACE reads in MiXCR, one entry per CDR3 protein. The repertoire has 110,000 or so distinct CDR3 sequences, about 6.8% of them found once; the top ten carry roughly 2.5%. The sequence was collected from a man between 18 and 29 years old who received the YFV17D yellow fever vaccine. V is TRBV20-1 and J is TRBJ2-3; 7 bases align to TRBD2. The input for sequencing was CD4+ T cells sorted from PBMCs, taken around 45 days after the first yellow fever vaccination. For the CDR3, the DNA is TGCAGTGCTGGGAGGGGAGAGGGGAGCACAGATACGCAGTATTTT. Protein product: CSAGRGEGSTDTQYF.